This T cell receptor (beta chain) was sequenced for a study of OX40 agonist ivuxolimab in advanced cancers. V was cut by 3 bases and J by 6 bases, with 13 bases left in between. Germline V gives CDR1 KGHSH, CDR2 LQKENI. There are 14 residues in the CDR3. TCRdb's table, derived via immunoSEQ multiplex PCR, lists solely in-frame clones and lacks some. This table holds about 62,000 clones, less than 85% found once. The rearrangement joins TRBV18 to TRBJ2-3; D may match TRBD1 or TRBD2 (5 bases each). The sample in question was CD4+ or CD8+ T cells sorted from blood, obtained in a trial of the OX40 agonist ivuxolimab. The TCR was taken from an adult with an advanced solid tumor such as melanoma, head and neck, liver or kidney cancer. The CDR3 DNA is TGTGCCAGCTCACCGGAGGTCTGGGGGGATACGCAGTATTTT. As protein: CASSPEVWGDTQYF.